This T cell receptor beta chain was documented in a study of blood T cell repertoires in COVID-19. Across the whole study: Spain, Italy and the United States supplied samples that represented acute and convalescent COVID-19.

Here immunoSEQ multiplex PCR was the method, and the copy in TCRdb shows in-frame clones only, minus some. This table holds about 170,000 clones, over 75% found once. Germline CDR1 reads SGHNT; CDR2 reads YYREEE (reference sequence). CDR3 length: 13 amino acids. V lost 4 bases and J 4 bases, leaving 9 bases between the germline ends. This TCR came from a human donor with acute COVID-19. The donor label of this sample is uncertain. The chain is built from TRBV5-4 and TRBJ1-5; perhaps TRBD1 as D (5 bases). The sequenced sample consisted of PBMCs or T cells enriched from blood (not recorded which). CDR3 in DNA: TGTGCCAGCAGCAGCGACAGTAATCAGCCCCAGCATTTT. It yields the protein CASSSDSNQPQHF.